These 7 T cell receptor beta chains were sequenced from one sample in a study of blood T cell repertoires in COVID-19. Clones were read by immunoSEQ multiplex PCR, and TCRdb kept only the in-frame ones, dropping some. Here the sample spans about 300,000 clones, approximately 84% being singletons. What was sequenced was PBMCs or T cells enriched from blood (not recorded which). These receptors were obtained from a man aged 30 to 45 who had recovered from COVID-19.

DNA for the CDR3: TGTGCCAGCAGCGGTGGGACAGTGAACTATGGCTACACCTTC. Translated, it gives CASSGGTVNYGYTF. The chain employs TRBV28 and TRBJ1-2; 7 nucleotides match TRBD1. V dropped 6 bases and J dropped 2; count of bases not matched to a gene: 6. The length of the CDR3 is 14 residues. Germline CDR1 reads MDHEN; CDR2 reads SYDVKM.

The rearrangement uses TRBV7-2 and TRBJ2-7; tentatively, D is TRBD2 (6 bases). Germline V lookup: CDR1 SGHTA, CDR2 FQGNSA. This CDR3 is built from 14 residues. Trimming took 4 bases from V and 11 from J, leaving 21 bases between them. The CDR3 DNA reads as TGTGCCAGCAGCTCGGGCGGGACTCCCCGGCGGGAGTACTTC. This encodes CASSSGGTPRREYF.

The gene calls are TRBV11-2 and TRBJ2-1; 13 nucleotides line up with TRBD2. The CDR3 has 17 amino acids. V lost 0 bases to trimming and J lost 4 bases; unmatched junction nucleotides: 3. Germline CDR1 reads SGHAT; CDR2 reads FQNNGV. DNA of the CDR3: TGTGCCAGCAGCTTAGATAGGACTAGCGGGGGTTACAATGAGCAGTTCTTC. It codes for CASSLDRTSGGYNEQFF.

V usage is TRBV10-1 and J usage is TRBJ2-5; D is unresolved. Trimming took off 0 bases at V and 5 bases at J, with 7 bases between the two ends. Germline CDR1 WNHNN, CDR2 SYGVQD (reference sequence). The CDR3 extends over 13 amino acids. The CDR3 protein is CASSESSMETQYF. DNA of the CDR3: TGCGCCAGCAGTGAGTCGAGTATGGAGACCCAGTACTTC.

This clone was seen a single time. The chain carries TRBV2 and TRBJ1-4; a possible D gene is TRBD1 (6 bases). The CDR3 has 16 residues. V lost 4 bases, J lost 3 bases, and 15 bases lay in between. Germline V lookup: CDR1 SNHLY, CDR2 FYNNEI. CDR3 amino acids: CASSVTKTGSNEKLFF. The CDR3 region has the DNA TGTGCCAGCAGTGTCACCAAGACAGGTTCTAATGAAAAACTGTTTTTT.

The chain links TRBV7-2 to TRBJ1-5; D is uncertain. The germline V gene has CDR1 SGHTA and CDR2 FQGNSA. V lost 5 bases and J 0 bases, leaving 11 bases between the germline ends. This CDR3 comprises 15 residues. The CDR3 sequence: CASSLTSSSNQPQHF. Written as DNA, the CDR3 is TGTGCCAGCAGCCTGACTTCATCTAGCAATCAGCCCCAGCATTTT.

The rearrangement uses TRBV5-5 and TRBJ1-3; 9 bases are a match to TRBD1. J was trimmed by 2 bases and V by 4 bases; bases with no gene match: 7. The length of the CDR3 is 16 residues. Germline lookup yields CDR1 SGHKS and CDR2 YYEKEE (reference sequence). The CDR3 spells CASSAGQGLPGNTIYF. The CDR3 DNA is TGTGCCAGCAGCGCAGGACAGGGGCTCCCTGGAAACACCATATATTTT.